Below are 20 T cell receptor beta chains sequenced from a single sample in a study of cytomegalovirus exposure and HLA in healthy donors. Primers included in the PCR were 60 Vbeta and 13 Jbeta primers. TCRdb keeps only in-frame clones here, not all; method: immunoSEQ multiplex PCR. Of fewer than 200,000 clones detected, 55% to 70% appear once; the ten largest clones hold less than 3.5%. The sample consisted of PBMCs. The receptors here all came from a woman between 40 and 50 years old in good health and CMV-seropositive.

This sequence joins TRBV29-1 and TRBJ1-2; D unclear. V lost 4 bases and J 5 bases, leaving 8 bases between the germline ends. Germline V lookup: CDR1 SQVTM, CDR2 ANQGSEA. The CDR3 has 11 amino acids. As DNA, the CDR3 is TGCAGCGTTGGAGGTTCTTATGGCTACACCTTC. Translated: CSVGGSYGYTF.

The rearrangement joins TRBV5-1 to TRBJ2-4, with a possible D match to TRBD2 (5 bases). Germline V gene lookup returns CDR1 SGHRS and CDR2 YFSETQ. Trimming shortened V by 8 bases and J by 0 bases, and 15 bases separated the two germline ends. The CDR3 covers 15 residues. The CDR3 sequence: CARIPRGLAKNIQYF. The CDR3 DNA reads TGCGCCAGGATCCCGAGAGGACTAGCCAAAAACATTCAGTACTTC.

To note about this clone: One end of the junction is discordant with germline, which a read error may explain. The gene calls are TRBV6-6 and TRBJ1-2, with no clear D. Germline assignment: CDR1 MNHNY and CDR2 SVGAGI (reference sequence). The CDR3 spans 16 residues. CDR3 nucleotides: TGTGCCAGCAGTTACTCGGGAAAGGGTCAAGACTATGGCTACCCCTTC. As protein: CASSYSGKGQDYGYPF.

This clone appeared a single time. The rearrangement uses TRBV25-1 and TRBJ2-2; 7 positions match TRBD2. Trimming at V came to 3 bases and at J to 6 bases, leaving 7 bases not matched to a gene. The CDR3 has 15 residues. The germline V gene has CDR1 MGHDK and CDR2 SYGVNS. The CDR3 sequence: CASSDPRLAAGELFF. In nucleotides, the CDR3 is TGTGCCAGCAGTGATCCCCGACTAGCTGCCGGGGAGCTGTTTTTT.

The CDR3 DNA follows: TGCGCCAGCAGCCAAGCACCGACAGGAACCTCCAATCAGCCCCAGCATTTT. It codes for CASSQAPTGTSNQPQHF. This chain links TRBV4-3 with TRBJ1-5; possibly TRBD1 for D (6 bases). Per germline, CDR1 LGHNA and CDR2 YSLEER. The V end lost 1 base, the J end lost 3 bases, and 16 bases lay between the germline ends. The CDR3 has 17 residues.

The chain uses TRBV18 and TRBJ1-1; no reliable D call. The CDR3 spans 15 residues. The germline CDR1 and CDR2 sequences are KGHSH and LQKENI. V was trimmed by 1 base and J by 1 base, leaving 10 bases between them. CDR3 loop: CASSPRLPGNTEAFF. CDR3 in DNA: TGTGCCAGCTCACCACGTCTTCCGGGGAACACTGAAGCTTTCTTT.

The chain employs TRBV7-9 and TRBJ1-4; 10 positions match TRBD1. V shed 3 bases, J shed 5 bases, and the junction held 6 bases outside the gene matches. CDR3 length: 16 amino acids. CDR1 SEHNR and CDR2 FQNEAQ come from the germline V gene (reference sequence). In DNA, the CDR3 is TGTGCCAGCAGCTTTGGGACAGGGGAGACGAATGAAAAACTGTTTTTT. Amino acids: CASSFGTGETNEKLFF.

The chain joins TRBV9 to TRBJ2-2, with 7 nucleotides matching TRBD1. Germline V lookup: CDR1 SGDLS, CDR2 YYNGEE. The CDR3 extends over 15 amino acids. Unmatched junction bases numbered 3, after V lost 3 bases and J lost 1 base. DNA for the CDR3: TGTGCCAGCAGCGACCGGGACAGGAACACCGGGGAGCTGTTTTTT. This encodes CASSDRDRNTGELFF.

V is TRBV4-3 and J is TRBJ2-1; 12 bases agree with TRBD2. Germline values: CDR1 LGHNA, CDR2 YSLEER. The CDR3 is made up of 17 amino acids. V dropped 1 base and J dropped 3; count of bases not matched to a gene: 4. CDR3 DNA sequence: TGCGCCAGCAGCCAAGGAGGACTAGCGGGACACTACAATGAGCAGTTCTTC. This sequence encodes CASSQGGLAGHYNEQFF.

V is TRBV21-1 and J is TRBJ2-1; TRBD1 is taken as the D call from the table, unchecked against the DNA. TRBV21-1 is noted as a pseudogene. The CDR3 covers 15 residues. The chain's CDR3 is CASRGTGGSYNEQFF. The CDR3 bases are TGTGCCAGCAGGGGGACAGGCGGGTCCTACAATGAGCAGTTCTTC.

The chain has TRBV19 and TRBJ2-1, with 8 bases aligning to TRBD2. Germline-derived CDR1 and CDR2 are LNHDA and SQIVND (reference sequence). The CDR3 spans 16 residues. The V segment lost 3 bases and the J segment 3 bases; nucleotides outside the gene matches: 7. CDR3 sequence (DNA): TGTGCCAGTAGTATCAGCGGCGGGGGGTTCTACAATGAGCAGTTCTTC. Its protein is CASSISGGGFYNEQFF.

This rearrangement joins TRBV6-1 to TRBJ2-7, with 7 bases matching TRBD1. CDR1 MNHNS and CDR2 SASEGT come from the germline V gene. The CDR3 extends over 14 amino acids. J was trimmed by 7 bases and V by 4 bases; bases with no gene match: 10. CDR3 DNA sequence: TGTGCCAGCAGTGCCGACAGGGCCCTCCGGGAGCAGTACTTC. Translating gives CASSADRALREQYF.

This clone has more than one count but fewer than ten. V usage is TRBV4-3 and J usage is TRBJ2-5; TRBD2 is a possible D gene (6 bases). The germline CDR1 and CDR2 sequences are LGHNA and YSLEER. CDR3 length: 13 residues. V lost 4 bases and J lost 5, with 11 bases in between. CDR3 residues: CASSPSRGETQYF. Written as DNA, the CDR3 is TGCGCCAGCAGCCCAAGTCGGGGGGAGACCCAGTACTTC.

This clone has just a few counts. The J gene is TRBJ2-7, the V gene TRBV6-1, with 9 bases matching TRBD1. Trimming cost V 3 bases and J 2 bases; bases outside gene matches: 2. Germline CDR1 is MNHNS and CDR2 is SASEGT. CDR3 length equals 14 residues. The CDR3 is CASSDGTGPYEQYF. The CDR3 DNA is TGTGCCAGCAGTGATGGGACAGGGCCCTACGAGCAGTACTTC.

To note about this clone: The junction shows a germline mismatch at one end, possibly a read error. The CDR3 reads CASSLAWGQGMHF. Here the CDR3 DNA reads TGTGCCAGCAGCTTGGCCTGGGGACAGGGAATGCACTTC. The chain is built from TRBV5-8 and TRBJ2-7; TRBD1 matches 9 bases. This CDR3 spans 13 amino acids. The germline CDR1 and CDR2 sequences are SGHTS and YDEGEE.

A few counts support this clone. The V and J genes are TRBV11-2 and TRBJ2-3; TRBD2 matches 11 bases. The length of the CDR3 is 19 residues. The V gene's germline CDR1 is SGHAT and CDR2 FQNNGV. After removal of 4 bases from V and 0 bases from J, the junction contained 12 bases not matched to a gene. The CDR3 DNA follows: TGTGCCAGCAGCTACCGTCCCGGGACTAGCGGATCGAGCACAGATACGCAGTATTTT. This translates into CASSYRPGTSGSSTDTQYF.

The chain employs TRBV5-1 and TRBJ2-3; 10 bases align to TRBD2. V was clipped by 4 bases and J by 1 base; unmatched bases: 6. This CDR3 has 16 residues. CDR1 SGHRS and CDR2 YFSETQ come from the germline V gene. This chain's CDR3 is CASSGALAGGTDTQYF. CDR3 DNA: TGCGCCAGCAGCGGGGCTCTAGCGGGGGGCACAGATACGCAGTATTTT.

This clone was seen a few times. The chain joins TRBV19 to TRBJ1-1; TRBD1 agrees at 9 bases. The CDR3 is 15 residues long. Germline-derived CDR1 and CDR2 are LNHDA and SQIVND (reference sequence). Trimming cost V 3 bases and J 9 bases; bases outside gene matches: 11. The CDR3 loop is CASSIPGTGNVKAFF. In nucleotides, the CDR3 is TGTGCCAGTAGTATTCCCGGGACAGGGAATGTGAAAGCTTTCTTT.

This chain links TRBV9 with TRBJ1-2; 9 nucleotides align to TRBD1. The ends lost 3 bases at V and 0 bases at J; junction bases unmatched: 3. Germline V gives CDR1 SGDLS, CDR2 YYNGEE. The CDR3 covers 15 residues. The CDR3 DNA follows: TGTGCCAGCAGCGCCAGGACAGGGGCTAACTATGGCTACACCTTC. Its translation: CASSARTGANYGYTF.

The chain carries TRBV11-2 and TRBJ2-1; 9 nucleotides agree with TRBD1. The V gene's germline CDR1 is SGHAT and CDR2 FQNNGV. V lost 10 bases to trimming and J lost 6 bases; unmatched junction nucleotides: 4. The CDR3 covers 12 residues. CDR3 loop: CATGQGSNEQFF. DNA for the CDR3: TGTGCCACAGGACAGGGGAGCAATGAGCAGTTCTTC.